Listed here are 24 T cell receptor beta chains from one sample, sequenced in a study of vaccination effects on CD4 cells after COVID-19. Their antigens remain unidentified. This table comes from immunoSEQ multiplex PCR, and its TCRdb copy is limited to in-frame clones, with some not included. The sample includes about 52,000 clones, more than 75% of them seen just once. Peptide-pool stimulation followed by sequencing identified expanded antigen-specific CD4+ clonotypes in the ViraFEST assay. The culture ran for around nine days before CD4+ T cells were isolated. Previously uninfected by SARS-CoV-2, the vaccine recipients also showed negative nucleocapsid antibodies. The input for sequencing was CD4+ T cells from PBMCs cultured with HCoV-OC43 spike peptides, taken before COVID-19 vaccination. The subset is: HCoV-OC43 spike overlapping peptide pool stimulation. The receptors were sampled from a human donor who received a COVID-19 vaccine.

V usage is TRBV4-1 and J usage is TRBJ1-1; possibly TRBD1 for D (5 bases). CDR1 is MGHRA and CDR2 is YSYEKL in the germline V gene. The CDR3 covers 18 residues. Trimming removed 1 base from V and 0 bases from J, with 18 bases in between. The CDR3 region has the DNA TGCGCCAGCAGCCAAGGACTGCTTAGTAGACAGCTGAACACTGAAGCTTTCTTT. As protein: CASSQGLLSRQLNTEAFF.

V is TRBV7-6 and J is TRBJ2-5, with TRBD1 matching over 7 bases. This CDR3 spans 16 amino acids. V shed 2 bases and J 2 bases; nucleotides not matched to a gene: 8. CDR1 SGHVS and CDR2 FNYEAQ come from the germline V gene. The CDR3 loop reads CASSLNSGGTQETQYF. CDR3 coding DNA: TGTGCCAGCAGCTTAAACTCAGGGGGAACTCAAGAGACCCAGTACTTC.

The chain couples TRBV5-1 to TRBJ2-1; 9 nucleotides agree with TRBD2. The germline V gene has CDR1 SGHRS and CDR2 YFSETQ. The CDR3 extends over 15 amino acids. V was clipped by 1 base and J by 7 bases; unmatched bases: 6. CDR3 amino acids: CASSLTSGGYNEQFF. The CDR3 coding sequence is TGCGCCAGCAGCTTGACCAGCGGGGGGTATAATGAGCAGTTCTTC. Using reference TRBV5-1 and TRBJ2-1 for the parts outside the CDR3, the full variable domain is KAGVTQTPRYLIKTRGQQVTLSCSPISGHRSVSWYQQTPGQGLQFLFEYFSETQRNKGNFPGRFSGRQFSNSRSEMNVSTLELGDSALYLCASSLTSGGYNEQFFGPGTRLTVL.

The chain carries TRBV7-3 and TRBJ2-7, with D possibly being TRBD1 (5 bases). CDR3 size: 14 residues. Trimming removed 4 bases from V and 2 bases from J, with 12 bases in between. Germline V gene data show CDR1 as SGHTA and CDR2 as FQGTGA. The CDR3 sequence is CASSSEQVPYEQYV. The CDR3 DNA reads TGTGCCAGCAGCTCCGAACAGGTCCCCTACGAGCAGTACGTC.

The gene calls are TRBV2 and TRBJ2-7, with unresolved D. Trimming cost V 1 base and J 7 bases, with 8 bases left between them. Germline CDR1 SNHLY, CDR2 FYNNEI. The CDR3 runs 12 residues. Here the CDR3 reads CASSEGFREQYV. CDR3 DNA sequence: TGTGCCAGCAGTGAAGGTTTTAGGGAGCAGTACGTC.

The genes are TRBV2 and TRBJ1-2, with D possibly TRBD1 on 5 matching bases. Germline V gene data show CDR1 as SNHLY and CDR2 as FYNNEI. Trimming shortened V by 5 bases and J by 0 bases, and 22 bases separated the two germline ends. The CDR3 totals 18 residues. The CDR3 DNA follows: TGTGCCAGCAGTTCTCAGACAGCAACCGCTTCAGCTAACTATGGCTACACCTTC. Its protein is CASSSQTATASANYGYTF.

V and J are TRBV18 and TRBJ1-1; TRBD1 is a possible D gene (5 bases). In germline, CDR1 is KGHSH, CDR2 LQKENI. Between the trimmed V and J ends, which lost 6 bases and 0 bases, there was a span of 17 bases. The CDR3 length is 16 residues. The DNA of the CDR3 is TGTGCCAGCTCCCAGGGACGGGACTTCCTGAACACTGAAGCTTTCTTT. Residues: CASSQGRDFLNTEAFF. The full variable domain, with the rest looked up from reference TRBV18 and TRBJ1-1, is NAGVMQNPRHLVRRRGQEARLRCSPMKGHSHVYWYRQLPEEGLKFMVYLQKENIIDESGMPKERFSAEFPKEGPSILRIQQVVRGDSAAYFCASSQGRDFLNTEAFFGQGTRLTVV.

The chain employs TRBV4-3 and TRBJ2-5, with TRBD1 matching 9 bases. The CDR3 spans 16 residues. Germline loops: CDR1 LGHNA, CDR2 YSLEER. The trim removed 3 bases at V and 2 bases at J, leaving 7 bases unmatched. CDR3: CASSHGGQGGQETQYF. The CDR3 DNA follows: TGCGCCAGCAGCCATGGGGGACAGGGTGGTCAAGAGACCCAGTACTTC.

The chain carries TRBV11-3 and TRBJ2-3, with TRBD2 matching over 8 bases. CDR1 is SGHNT, CDR2 YENEEA, per germline. This CDR3 comprises 15 residues. V was clipped by 5 bases and J by 4 bases; unmatched bases: 8. The chain's CDR3 is CASSRQAGVSDTQYF. The CDR3 nucleotides read TGTGCCAGCAGCCGCCAAGCGGGGGTCTCAGATACGCAGTATTTT.

To note about this clone: One junction end disagrees with the germline gene, perhaps due to a read error. V gene TRBV3-1 (or the pseudogene TRBV3-2) combines with J gene TRBJ1-3; possible D gene TRBD1, 5 bases. The V gene's germline CDR1 is LGHDT and CDR2 YNNKEL (reference sequence). The CDR3 sequence is 13 residues long. CDR3 amino acids: CASSQVQGGLFHF. The CDR3 region has the DNA TGTGCCAGCAGCCAAGTTCAGGGCGGACTATTTCATTTT.

This chain joins TRBV5-1 and TRBJ2-6, with no clear D. Germline V gene lookup returns CDR1 SGHRS and CDR2 YFSETQ. Trimming took 6 bases from V and 4 from J, leaving 11 bases between them. This CDR3 spans 14 amino acids. Here the CDR3 DNA reads TGCGCCAGCATGGTTAGGTCCGGGGCCAACGTCCTGACTTTC. Protein sequence: CASMVRSGANVLTF.

In DNA form, the CDR3 reads TGTGCCAGCAGTTCAGAGCTACAAAGCTACACCTTC. This encodes CASSSELQSYTF. The gene calls are TRBV12-3 or TRBV12-4 and TRBJ1-2; no firm D call. The CDR3 totals 12 residues. V gave up 4 bases and J gave up 9 bases, with 12 bases separating them.

The chain employs TRBV27 and TRBJ1-5; a weak D match, TRBD1 (5 bases). Trimming took 6 bases from V and 5 from J, leaving 17 bases between them. The CDR3 loop spans 15 amino acids. Germline assignment: CDR1 MNHEY and CDR2 SMNVEV (reference sequence). The CDR3 spells CASRRSGRGDQPQHF. In DNA, the CDR3 is TGTGCCAGCAGACGATCGGGGAGGGGAGATCAGCCCCAGCATTTT.

The chain uses TRBV4-3 and TRBJ1-6; D is perhaps TRBD1 (5 bases). The germline V and J ends were trimmed by 1 base and 8 bases, with 9 bases remaining between them. CDR3 size: 14 residues. Germline V gene lookup returns CDR1 LGHNA and CDR2 YSLEER. The CDR3: CASSQVGADSPLHF. DNA of the CDR3: TGCGCCAGCAGCCAAGTCGGGGCCGATTCACCCCTCCACTTT.

This clone was found a few times. The CDR3 spells CASSENRARNEQFF. In DNA, the CDR3 is TGTGCCAGCAGTGAGAACAGGGCACGGAATGAGCAGTTCTTC. The chain recombines TRBV2 with TRBJ2-1; tentatively, D is TRBD1 (6 bases). CDR3 length: 14 residues. From germline, CDR1 is SNHLY and CDR2 FYNNEI. V lost 3 bases and J 7 bases, leaving 13 bases between the germline ends.

This CDR3 reads CASSGQGARNQPQHF. CDR3 DNA: TGTGCCAGCAGTGGGCAGGGGGCGCGCAATCAGCCCCAGCATTTT. The chain combines TRBV6-6 with TRBJ1-5, with 8 bases lining up with TRBD1. With 5 bases clipped from V and 2 bases from J, the junction kept 5 bases outside the gene matches. From germline, CDR1 is MNHNY and CDR2 SVGAGI (reference sequence). This CDR3 spans 15 amino acids.

The chain is built from TRBV24-1 and TRBJ2-2, with 10 bases fitting TRBD1. The length of the CDR3 is 16 residues. V lost 9 bases to trimming and J lost 2 bases; unmatched junction nucleotides: 8. Germline CDR1 and CDR2: KGHDR and SFDVKD. CDR3 bases: TGTGCCACCCGGGGGACAGGGGCTCACAACACCGGGGAGCTGTTTTTT. It codes for CATRGTGAHNTGELFF.

The sample holds a few counts of this clone. The gene calls are TRBV6-5 and TRBJ1-2; D remains unclear. Germline-derived CDR1 and CDR2 are MNHEY and SVGAGI. Deletions cut 6 bases from V and 8 bases from J, with 16 bases between. The CDR3 has 13 amino acids. CDR3 residues: CASSPLDPRGYTF. CDR3 bases: TGTGCCAGCAGCCCCCTCGATCCAAGGGGCTACACCTTC.

This clone was counted between two and nine times. V gene TRBV5-4 combines with J gene TRBJ2-7; D may be TRBD2 (5 bases). Germline CDR1 and CDR2: SGHNT and YYREEE (reference sequence). The CDR3 is 14 amino acids. Trimming took off 7 bases at V and 2 bases at J, with 16 bases between the two ends. The CDR3 reads CASPSGWAPYEQYV. The CDR3 DNA follows: TGTGCCAGCCCATCGGGGTGGGCCCCCTACGAGCAGTACGTC.

The rearrangement joins TRBV5-1 to TRBJ1-2, with 7 bases aligning to TRBD1. From germline, CDR1 is SGHRS and CDR2 YFSETQ. The CDR3 sequence is 17 residues long. The V segment lost 0 bases and the J segment 7 bases; nucleotides outside the gene matches: 15. DNA for the CDR3: TGCGCCAGCAGCTTGGATCCGCGGGAAGGGGGCGTTGGTGGCTACACCTTC. It encodes CASSLDPREGGVGGYTF.

The rearrangement links TRBV25-1 to TRBJ1-5; D is undetermined. The germline CDR1 and CDR2 sequences are MGHDK and SYGVNS. This CDR3 region has 13 residues. Trimming stripped 8 bases from V and 5 bases from J, with 13 bases between. CDR3 bases: TGTGCCAGCGCTCAAGGAGTCGATCAGCCCCAGCATTTT. Amino acid sequence: CASAQGVDQPQHF.

This clone was seen a few times. The gene calls are TRBV5-8 and TRBJ1-2; 9 bases match TRBD1. Per germline, CDR1 SGHTS and CDR2 YDEGEE. This CDR3 contains 14 residues. J lost 5 bases, V lost 1 base, and 3 bases had no gene match. The CDR3 nucleotides read TGTGCCAGCAGCTTGCCCGGGACAGGGTATGGCTACACCTTC. Protein: CASSLPGTGYGYTF.

The chain employs TRBV24-1 and TRBJ1-2; 8 bases align to TRBD1. CDR3 length: 16 residues. J lost 4 bases, V lost 3 bases, and 9 bases had no gene match. CDR1 and CDR2 from the germline V gene are KGHDR and SFDVKD. In DNA, the CDR3 is TGTGCCACCAGTGATACGAGACAGGGGAGTGGCTATGGCTACACCTTC. Residues: CATSDTRQGSGYGYTF.

The chain links TRBV7-8 to TRBJ2-3; TRBD2 is a possible D gene (5 bases). Germline values: CDR1 SGHVS, CDR2 FQNEAQ. V lost 5 bases and J lost 4, with 13 bases in between. CDR3 size: 14 residues. CDR3 loop: CASSALVGADTQYF. In DNA, the CDR3 is TGTGCCAGCAGCGCCCTAGTCGGGGCAGATACGCAGTATTTT.